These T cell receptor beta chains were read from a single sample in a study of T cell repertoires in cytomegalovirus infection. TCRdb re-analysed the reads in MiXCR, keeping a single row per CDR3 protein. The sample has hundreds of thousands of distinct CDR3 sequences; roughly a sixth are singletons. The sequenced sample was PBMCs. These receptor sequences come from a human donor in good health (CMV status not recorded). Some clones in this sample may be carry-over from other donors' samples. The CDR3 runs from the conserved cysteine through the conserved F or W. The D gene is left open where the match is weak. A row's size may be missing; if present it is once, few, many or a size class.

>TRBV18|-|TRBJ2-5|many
CASSTLQETQYF
TGTGCCAGCTCAACCCTCCAAGAGACCCAGTACTTC
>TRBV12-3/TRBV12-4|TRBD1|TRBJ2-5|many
CASSLRDRQETQYF
TGTGCCAGCAGTCTAAGGGACAGGCAAGAGACCCAGTACTTC
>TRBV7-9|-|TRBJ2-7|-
CASSSVTYEQYF
TGTGCCAGCAGCTCGGTTACCTACGAGCAGTACTTC
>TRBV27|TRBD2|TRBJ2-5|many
CASSFLAGGLETQYF
TGTGCCAGCAGTTTCTTAGCGGGGGGGCTAGAGACCCAGTACTTC
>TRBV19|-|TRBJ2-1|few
CASSLQGNLNNEQFF
TGTGCCAGTAGTCTACAGGGAAATTTGAACAATGAGCAGTTCTTC
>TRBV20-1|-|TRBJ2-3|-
CSVREAGDTQYF
TGCAGTGTCCGCGAGGCGGGAGATACGCAGTATTTT
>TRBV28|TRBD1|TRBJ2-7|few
CATSRTGSNEQYF
TGTGCCACATCCAGGACAGGGTCGAACGAGCAGTACTTC
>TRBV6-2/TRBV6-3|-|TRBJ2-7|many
CASERGGRDYEQYF
TGTGCCAGCGAAAGAGGGGGGCGAGACTACGAGCAGTACTTC
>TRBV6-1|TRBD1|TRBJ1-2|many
CASSDWTGTNYGYTF
TGTGCCAGCAGTGACTGGACAGGGACCAACTATGGCTACACCTTC
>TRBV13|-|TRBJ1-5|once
CASSLGRGGYQPQHF
TGTGCCAGCAGCTTAGGCCGGGGCGGATATCAGCCCCAGCATTTT
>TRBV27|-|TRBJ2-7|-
CASGFRSYEQYF
TGTGCCAGCGGGTTCCGGTCCTACGAGCAGTACTTC
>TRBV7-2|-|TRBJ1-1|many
CASSSDRQVEAFF
TGTGCCAGCAGCTCAGACCGACAGGTTGAAGCTTTCTTT
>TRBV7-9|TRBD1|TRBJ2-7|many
CASSSGTGTYEQYF
TGTGCCAGCAGCTCCGGGACAGGCACCTACGAGCAGTACTTC
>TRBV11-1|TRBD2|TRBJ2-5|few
CASSFGGGAQETQYF
TGTGCCAGCAGCTTCGGCGGGGGGGCTCAAGAGACCCAGTACTTC
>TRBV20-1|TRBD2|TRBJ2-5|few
CSAGLAGQETQYF
TGCAGTGCCGGACTAGCGGGGCAAGAGACCCAGTACTTC
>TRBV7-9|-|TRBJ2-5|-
CASSLLDGAQETQYF
TGTGCCAGCAGCTTATTAGATGGGGCCCAAGAGACCCAGTACTTC
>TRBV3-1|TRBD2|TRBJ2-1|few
CASSSGTTTYNEQFF
TGTGCCAGCAGCTCCGGGACTACGACCTACAATGAGCAGTTCTTC
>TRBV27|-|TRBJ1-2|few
CASSEDRVYGYTF
TGTGCCAGCAGTGAGGACAGAGTCTATGGCTACACCTTC
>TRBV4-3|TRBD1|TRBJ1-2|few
CASSQDWLEQGIYGYTF
TGCGCCAGCAGCCAAGATTGGCTTGAACAGGGGATCTATGGCTACACCTTC
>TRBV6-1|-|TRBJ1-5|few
CASSVDPQGSNQPQHF
TGTGCCAGCAGTGTAGATCCACAGGGTAGCAATCAGCCCCAGCATTTT
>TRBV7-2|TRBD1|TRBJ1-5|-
CASSPRGDTHNQPQHF
TGTGCCAGCAGCCCCAGGGGGGACACCCACAATCAGCCCCAGCATTTT
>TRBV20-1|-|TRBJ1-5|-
CSASGGAINQPQHF
TGCAGTGCTAGTGGGGGTGCGATTAATCAGCCCCAGCATTTT
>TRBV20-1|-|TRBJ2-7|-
CSASDNRLNEQYF
TGCAGTGCTAGCGACAACCGCCTGAACGAGCAGTACTTC
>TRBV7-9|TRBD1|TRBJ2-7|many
CASSLLAGGNYEQYF
TGTGCCAGCAGCTTGTTGGCAGGGGGAAACTACGAGCAGTACTTC
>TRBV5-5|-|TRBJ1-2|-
CASSFSEGRHYGYTF
TGTGCCAGCAGCTTTTCTGAAGGGCGGCACTATGGCTACACCTTC
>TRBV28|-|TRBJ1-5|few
CASSQNPYSNQPQHF
TGTGCCAGCAGCCAGAACCCCTATAGCAATCAGCCCCAGCATTTT
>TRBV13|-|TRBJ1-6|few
CASSLEQGNSPLHF
TGTGCCAGCAGCTTAGAACAGGGAAATTCACCCCTCCACTTT
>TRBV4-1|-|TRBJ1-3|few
CASSQGGRGASSGNTIYF
TGCGCCAGCAGCCAAGGAGGCAGGGGCGCCAGCTCTGGAAACACCATATATTTT
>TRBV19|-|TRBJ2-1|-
CASSSVGRNYNEQFF
TGTGCCAGTAGTAGTGTCGGACGGAACTACAATGAGCAGTTCTTC
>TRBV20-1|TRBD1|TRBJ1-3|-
CSASQGASGNTIYF
TGCAGTGCTAGCCAGGGGGCGAGTGGAAACACCATATATTTT
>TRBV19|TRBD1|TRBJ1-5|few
CASSPRTGAQPQHF
TGTGCCAGTAGTCCTCGGACAGGGGCCCAGCCCCAGCATTTT
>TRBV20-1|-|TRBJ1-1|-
CSARAVAEAFF
TGCAGTGCTAGAGCGGTGGCTGAAGCTTTCTTT
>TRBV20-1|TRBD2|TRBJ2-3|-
CSASRAGDSTDTQYF
TGCAGTGCTAGTAGAGCGGGGGATTCCACAGATACGCAGTATTTT
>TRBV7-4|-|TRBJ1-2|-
CASSLQGQDYGYTF
TGTGCCAGCAGCTTACAGGGTCAAGACTATGGCTACACCTTC
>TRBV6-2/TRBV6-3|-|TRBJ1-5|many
CASSYSQSVQPQHF
TGTGCCAGCAGTTACTCTCAATCGGTGCAGCCCCAGCATTTT
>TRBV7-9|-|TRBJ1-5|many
CASSLNGPYSNQPQHF
TGTGCCAGCAGCTTAAACGGTCCTTATAGCAATCAGCCCCAGCATTTT
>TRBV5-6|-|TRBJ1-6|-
CASSWGVNNSPLHF
TGTGCCAGCAGCTGGGGGGTGAATAATTCACCCCTCCACTTT
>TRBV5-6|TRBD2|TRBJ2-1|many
CASRQRGGAYNEQFF
TGTGCCAGCAGACAGCGGGGGGGCGCATACAATGAGCAGTTCTTC
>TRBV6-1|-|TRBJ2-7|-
CASSEGLGFTYEQYF
TGTGCCAGCAGTGAAGGTCTGGGGTTCACCTACGAGCAGTACTTC
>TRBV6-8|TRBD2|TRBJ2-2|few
CASSPWEGLWTGELFF
TGTGCCAGCAGTCCTTGGGAGGGGCTTTGGACCGGGGAGCTGTTTTTT
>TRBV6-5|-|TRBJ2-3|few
CASSYSWRGAGTQYF
TGTGCCAGCAGTTACTCATGGAGGGGGGCAGGTACGCAGTATTTT
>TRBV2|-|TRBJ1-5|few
CASSEASGVPRPMNQPQHF
TGTGCCAGCAGTGAAGCCTCAGGGGTCCCTCGTCCTATGAATCAGCCCCAGCATTTT
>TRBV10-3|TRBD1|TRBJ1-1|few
CAISDQDRDTEAFF
TGTGCCATCAGTGACCAAGACAGGGACACTGAAGCTTTCTTT
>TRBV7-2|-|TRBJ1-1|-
CASEVAGTKAFF
TGTGCCAGCGAGGTGGCCGGGACAAAAGCTTTCTTT
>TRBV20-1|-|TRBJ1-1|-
CSATEGRGTEAFF
TGCAGTGCTACTGAGGGCAGAGGCACTGAAGCTTTCTTT
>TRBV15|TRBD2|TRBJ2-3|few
CATSRELSGGAGTDTQYF
TGTGCCACCAGCAGAGAGTTGAGCGGGGGGGCCGGGACAGATACGCAGTATTTT
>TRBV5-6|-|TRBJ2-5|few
CASSFLTSLYETQYF
TGTGCCAGCAGCTTTTTGACTTCTCTGTACGAGACCCAGTACTTC
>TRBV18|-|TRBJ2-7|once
CASSPAGGADYEQYF
TGTGCCAGCTCACCTGCTGGGGGGGCCGACTACGAGCAGTACTTC
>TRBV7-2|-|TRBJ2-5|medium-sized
CASSLDGTTYLQETQYF
TGTGCCAGCAGCTTAGATGGGACAACCTATCTACAAGAGACCCAGTACTTC
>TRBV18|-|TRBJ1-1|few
CASSPLSREVLAFF
TGTGCCAGCTCACCACTCTCCAGGGAGGTTTTGGCTTTCTTT
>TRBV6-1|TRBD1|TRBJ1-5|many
CASSPGTGRRAGQPQHF
TGTGCCAGCAGTCCCGGGACAGGGAGGAGGGCCGGGCAGCCCCAGCATTTT
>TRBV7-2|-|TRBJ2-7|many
CASSRTGSYYEQYF
TGTGCCAGCAGCCGGACGGGCAGTTACTACGAGCAGTACTTC
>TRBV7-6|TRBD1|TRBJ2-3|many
CASSLGMGQGADTQYF
TGTGCCAGCAGCTTAGGAATGGGACAGGGGGCAGATACGCAGTATTTT